Listed below are T cell receptor beta chains from one sample, sequenced in a study of cytomegalovirus exposure and HLA in healthy donors. The repertoire was sequenced with immunoSEQ multiplex PCR; TCRdb's copy has only in-frame clones and lacks some. Here the sample spans 45,000 to 65,000 clones, 65% to 85% being singletons. Sequenced input: PBMCs. The source of these receptors is a man between 18 and 35 years old in good health and CMV-seronegative. The CDR3 runs from the conserved cysteine through the conserved F or W. D genes are given only for firm matches. Where a row states a size, it is once, few, many or the class of an expanded clone; other rows omit it.

D	size	J	V	DNA	CDR3
-	once	TRBJ2-1	TRBV2	TGTGCCAGCAGCGGGACTGCCAATGAGCAGTTCTTC	CASSGTANEQFF
TRBD1	-	TRBJ2-1	TRBV5-1	TGCGCCAGCAGCCTTAACCGGGACAGGGGCAGCCATGAGCAGTTCTTC	CASSLNRDRGSHEQFF
-	-	TRBJ2-5	TRBV5-1	TGCGCCAGCAGCTTGGGATCAGTAAAAGAGACCCAGTACTTC	CASSLGSVKETQYF
-	-	TRBJ1-1	TRBV19	TGTGCCAGTAGTATTACGGGGGGATCTGAAGCTTTCTTT	CASSITGGSEAFF
-	-	TRBJ2-1	TRBV13	TGTGCCAGCAGCCCCCGGACAGTTAACAATGAGCAGTTCTTC	CASSPRTVNNEQFF
-	once	TRBJ2-7	TRBV4-2	TGTGCCAGCAGCCATGACCGGGACTCGGCCTACGAGCAGTACTTC	CASSHDRDSAYEQYF
-	-	TRBJ1-4	TRBV5-6	TGTGCCAGCAGCCTCTGGCCCCGGGACTTTAATGAAAAACTGTTTTTT	CASSLWPRDFNEKLFF
-	-	TRBJ2-5	TRBV2	TGTGCCAGCAGGGACACAGGGATAGCTGGGGTGACCCAGTACTTC	CASRDTGIAGVTQYF
-	-	TRBJ1-4	TRBV5-1	TGCGCCAGCAGCTTGGCAGGGGTGACCGAAAAACTGTTTTTT	CASSLAGVTEKLFF
-	once	TRBJ2-1	TRBV29-1	TGCAGCGTTGTTAACAGGTTCTCCTACAATGAGCAGTTCTTC	CSVVNRFSYNEQFF
TRBD1	-	TRBJ2-7	TRBV10-2	TGCGCCAGCAGTGAGTTACCGACAGGGCAAGGCGAGCAGTACTTC	CASSELPTGQGEQYF
-	-	TRBJ1-4	TRBV4-3	TGCGCCAGCAGCCAAGAGAGAGAAAGGGGGAACGAAAAACTGTTTTTT	CASSQERERGNEKLFF
-	-	TRBJ1-5	TRBV27	TGTGCCAGCAGCTCCCAGAATCAGCCCCAGCATTTT	CASSSQNQPQHF
TRBD1	-	TRBJ1-4	TRBV4-3	TGCGCCAGCAGCCAGGGGGGAAGGGGGCGTAATGAAAAACTGTTTTTT	CASSQGGRGRNEKLFF
-	-	TRBJ2-2	TRBV9	TGTGCCAGCACCACAGACACCGGGGAGCTGTTTTTT	CASTTDTGELFF
-	-	TRBJ1-1	TRBV6-5	TGTGCCAGCAGTACCAGACTCGTGAACACTGAAGCTTTCTTT	CASSTRLVNTEAFF
TRBD2	once	TRBJ2-1	TRBV18	TGTGCCAGCTCGCGGGAGAGGTACAATGAGCAGTTCTTC	CASSRERYNEQFF
TRBD2	few	TRBJ2-7	TRBV7-2	TGTGCCAGCAGACAGATGATTAGCGGGGGACAGTACTTC	CASRQMISGGQYF
TRBD1	-	TRBJ1-1	TRBV19	TGTGCCGCCAGTAGAGACAGGGTAGGAACTGAAGCTTTCTTT	CAASRDRVGTEAFF
-	-	TRBJ1-4	TRBV6-1	TGTGCCAGCAGTGTAAGGGGCCATAATGAAAAACTGTTTTTT	CASSVRGHNEKLFF
-	-	TRBJ2-5	TRBV6-1	TGTGCCAGCAGCGCCAGGGGCGGGGAGACCCAGTACTTC	CASSARGGETQYF
-	once	TRBJ2-1	TRBV5-6	TGTGCCAGCAGCCCAGCCGTGACAGGTGATAACAATGAGCAGTTCTTC	CASSPAVTGDNNEQFF
-	-	TRBJ2-1	TRBV14	TGTGCCAGCAGCCAAGATCGGCTAGCCGGTCCGTTCTTC	CASSQDRLAGPFF
-	-	TRBJ1-1	TRBV27	TGTGCCAGCACCACTTTGAGGGAAGTGACTGAAGCTTTCTTT	CASTTLREVTEAFF
TRBD1	-	TRBJ2-5	TRBV13	TGTGCCAGCAGCCTGACAGGGGTAGAGACCCAGTACTTC	CASSLTGVETQYF
-	-	TRBJ1-5	TRBV6-4	TGTGCCAGCAGTATTACAGGATATAGCAATCAGCCCCAGCATTTT	CASSITGYSNQPQHF
-	few	TRBJ1-6	TRBV9	TGTGCCAGCAGCCTAACCTCAGGGGTCGGTAATTCACCCCTCCACTTT	CASSLTSGVGNSPLHF
TRBD1	-	TRBJ2-1	TRBV6-6	TGTGCCAGCAGTTACGGACAGGGTTTTACTGAGCAGTTCTTC	CASSYGQGFTEQFF
-	-	TRBJ2-4	TRBV2	TGTGCCAGCAGTGAAGTGCCGCAGGCGATAAACATTCAGTACTTC	CASSEVPQAINIQYF
-	-	TRBJ2-7	TRBV14	TGTGCCAGCAGCCAAGAGGGGGGTTTCTACGAGCAGTACTTC	CASSQEGGFYEQYF
TRBD1	few	TRBJ1-5	TRBV7-2	TGTGCCAGCAGCTATCGAGAGGACAGGGGTGGTAATCAGCCCCAGCATTTT	CASSYREDRGGNQPQHF
-	-	TRBJ2-2	TRBV7-2	TGTGCCAGCAGCTTAGTGGCAGGGTACACCGGGGAGCTGTTTTTT	CASSLVAGYTGELFF
-	-	TRBJ2-2	TRBV11-2	TGTGCCAGCAGCCCTATTGGGGAGCTGTTTTTT	CASSPIGELFF
-	-	TRBJ1-4	TRBV19	TGTGCCAGTAGTAACGGACTAAAACTGTTTTTT	CASSNGLKLFF
TRBD1	few	TRBJ1-1	TRBV7-8	TGTGCCAGCAGCACTGGACAGGGGGGATATGAAGCTTTCTTT	CASSTGQGGYEAFF
TRBD2	few	TRBJ2-3	TRBV12-5	TGTGCTAGTGGTTTGACTAGCGGGAGCACAGATACGCAGTATTTT	CASGLTSGSTDTQYF
-	-	TRBJ1-2	TRBV25-1	TGTGCCAGCAGTCAAGTGGGGGGATACTATGGCTACACCTTC	CASSQVGGYYGYTF
TRBD1	-	TRBJ2-5	TRBV11-2	TGTGCCAGCAGCGAATACCCCGGGACAGACGCCCTCGGGGAGACCCAGTACTTC	CASSEYPGTDALGETQYF
-	few	TRBJ2-7	TRBV10-3	TGTGCCATCAGTGATATGGTCAGGGACTACGAGCAGTACTTC	CAISDMVRDYEQYF
TRBD2	few	TRBJ2-7	TRBV7-2	TGTGCCTCCTCGGCCCCCGCGGGGGGCTCCTACGAGCAGTACTTC	CASSAPAGGSYEQYF
-	few	TRBJ2-5	TRBV27	TGTGCCAGCAGTTTATCAGACAAGCAGACCCAGTACTTC	CASSLSDKQTQYF
-	-	TRBJ2-3	TRBV4-3	TGCGCCAGCAGCCAAGATCACTCGCGGGGATATATTTTGAATACGCAGTATTTT	CASSQDHSRGYILNTQYF
-	-	TRBJ1-2	TRBV28	TGTGCCAGCAGTTTAACAGGGCCTAACTATGGCTACACCTTC	CASSLTGPNYGYTF
TRBD2	-	TRBJ2-7	TRBV10-3	TGTGCCATCAGCCCTCTTCCTAGCGGGAGCACCTCCGCCGAGCAGTACTTC	CAISPLPSGSTSAEQYF
-	-	TRBJ1-6	TRBV6-1	TGTGCCAGCAAGCGGGACGGTAATTCACCCCTCCACTTT	CASKRDGNSPLHF
-	-	TRBJ1-2	TRBV4-1	TGCGCCAGCAGCCAAGTGGGGGGGTTAACGAGGGGCTACACCTTC	CASSQVGGLTRGYTF
-	-	TRBJ1-5	TRBV30	TGTGCCTGGGGAAGAGGAAGCAATCAGCCCCAGCATTTT	CAWGRGSNQPQHF
-	few	TRBJ2-7	TRBV6-1	TGTGCCAGCAGTGAAGTCGTCTACGAGCAGTACTTC	CASSEVVYEQYF
-	-	TRBJ1-2	TRBV10-3	TGTGCCATCAGTGAGTCTGATAGGGGTTACGGCTACACCTTC	CAISESDRGYGYTF
TRBD1	-	TRBJ1-5	TRBV4-1	TGCGCCAGCAGCCAAGACGGGGACAGGGCGGCCACGGTCAATCAGCCCCAGCATTTT	CASSQDGDRAATVNQPQHF
-	-	TRBJ1-5	TRBV7-9	TGTGCCAGCAGCTTATCATCGGAGAATCAGCCCCAGCATTTT	CASSLSSENQPQHF
TRBD1	few	TRBJ1-1	TRBV7-2	TGTGCCAGCAGAGGGACAGGGGGCGCCTCGCCGTGGAACACTGAAGCTTTCTTT	CASRGTGGASPWNTEAFF
TRBD1	once	TRBJ1-2	TRBV6-5	TGTGCCACCAATAAAGAGGAAGGGGGCCCCTATGGCTACACCTTC	CATNKEEGGPYGYTF
TRBD1	-	TRBJ2-6	TRBV5-1	TGCGCCAGCAGCTTGAGTCGGGACAGGGCTGGGGCCAACGTCCTGACTTTC	CASSLSRDRAGANVLTF
-	-	TRBJ2-7	TRBV9	TGTGCCAGCAGCCAAGCGGACGAGCAGTACTTC	CASSQADEQYF